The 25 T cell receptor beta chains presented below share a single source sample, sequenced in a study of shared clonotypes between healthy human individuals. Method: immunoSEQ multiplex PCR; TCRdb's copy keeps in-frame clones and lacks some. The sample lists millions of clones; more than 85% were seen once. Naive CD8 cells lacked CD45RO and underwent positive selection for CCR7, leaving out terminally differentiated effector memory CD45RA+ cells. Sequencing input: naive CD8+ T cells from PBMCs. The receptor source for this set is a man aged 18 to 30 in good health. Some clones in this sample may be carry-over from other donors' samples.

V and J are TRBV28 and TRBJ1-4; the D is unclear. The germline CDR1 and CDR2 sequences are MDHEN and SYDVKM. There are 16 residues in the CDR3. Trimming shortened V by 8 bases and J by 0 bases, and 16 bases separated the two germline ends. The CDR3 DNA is TGTGCCAGCGCCCCGTTGGTTTGGGCAACTAATGAAAAACTGTTTTTT. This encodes CASAPLVWATNEKLFF.

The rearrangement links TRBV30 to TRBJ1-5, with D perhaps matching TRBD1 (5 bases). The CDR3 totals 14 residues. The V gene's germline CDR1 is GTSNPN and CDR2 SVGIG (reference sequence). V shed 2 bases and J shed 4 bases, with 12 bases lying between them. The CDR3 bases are TGTGCCTGGAGTTACGGGGGGTGGAATCAGCCCCAGCATTTT. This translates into CAWSYGGWNQPQHF. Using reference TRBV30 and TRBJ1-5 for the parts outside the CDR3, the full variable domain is SQTIHQWPATLVQPVGSPLSLECTVEGTSNPNLYWYRQAAGRGLQLLFYSVGIGQISSEVPQNLSASRPQDRQFILSSKKLLLSDSGFYLCAWSYGGWNQPQHFGDGTRLSIL.

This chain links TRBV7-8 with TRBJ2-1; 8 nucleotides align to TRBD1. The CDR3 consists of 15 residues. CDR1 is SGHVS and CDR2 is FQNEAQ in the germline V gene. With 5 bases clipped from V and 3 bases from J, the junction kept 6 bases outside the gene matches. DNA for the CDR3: TGTGCCAGCAGCGTAAGGACAGGGTTCTACAATGAGCAGTTCTTC. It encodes CASSVRTGFYNEQFF.

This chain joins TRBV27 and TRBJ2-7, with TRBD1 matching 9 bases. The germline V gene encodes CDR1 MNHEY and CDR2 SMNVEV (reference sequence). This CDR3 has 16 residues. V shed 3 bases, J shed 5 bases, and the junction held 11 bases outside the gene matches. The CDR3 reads CASSFILGQGAHEQYF. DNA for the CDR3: TGTGCCAGCAGTTTTATATTGGGACAGGGAGCCCACGAGCAGTACTTC.

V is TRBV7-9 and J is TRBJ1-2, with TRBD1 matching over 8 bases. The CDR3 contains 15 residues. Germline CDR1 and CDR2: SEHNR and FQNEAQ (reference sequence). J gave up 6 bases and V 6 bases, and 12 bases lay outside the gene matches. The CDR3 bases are TGTGCCAGCAGGGGATCACAGACAGGGGAGGATGGCTACACCTTC. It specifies CASRGSQTGEDGYTF.

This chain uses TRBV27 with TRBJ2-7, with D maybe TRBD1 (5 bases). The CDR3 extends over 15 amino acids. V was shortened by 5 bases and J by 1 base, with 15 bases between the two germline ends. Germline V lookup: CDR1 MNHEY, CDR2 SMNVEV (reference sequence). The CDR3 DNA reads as TGTGCCAGCAGTCCTCGGCCAGGGCCATCCTACGAGCAGTACTTC. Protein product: CASSPRPGPSYEQYF.

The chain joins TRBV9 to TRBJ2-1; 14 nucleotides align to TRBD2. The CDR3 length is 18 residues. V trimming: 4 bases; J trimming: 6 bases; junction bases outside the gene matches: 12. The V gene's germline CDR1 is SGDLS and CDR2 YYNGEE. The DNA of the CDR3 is TGTGCCAGCAGCCCAGAGGGGACTAGCGGGAGTTTGTCCAATGAGCAGTTCTTC. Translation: CASSPEGTSGSLSNEQFF.

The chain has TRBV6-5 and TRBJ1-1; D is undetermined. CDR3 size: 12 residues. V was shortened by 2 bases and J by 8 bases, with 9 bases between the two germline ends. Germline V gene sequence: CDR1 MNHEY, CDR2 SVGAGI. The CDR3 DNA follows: TGTGCCAGCAGTTACCGGGGATCCGAAGCTTTCTTT. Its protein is CASSYRGSEAFF.

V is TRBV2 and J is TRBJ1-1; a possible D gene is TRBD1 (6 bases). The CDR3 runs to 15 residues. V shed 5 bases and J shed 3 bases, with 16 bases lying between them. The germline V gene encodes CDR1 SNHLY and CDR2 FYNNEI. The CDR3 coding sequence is TGTGCCAGCAGTAAATTACAGGGTGCGGACACTGAAGCTTTCTTT. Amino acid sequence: CASSKLQGADTEAFF. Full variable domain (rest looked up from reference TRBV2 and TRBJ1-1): EPEVTQTPSHQVTQMGQEVILRCVPISNHLYFYWYRQILGQKVEFLVSFYNNEISEKSEIFDDQFSVERPDGSNFTLKIRSTKLEDSAMYFCASSKLQGADTEAFFGQGTRLTVV.

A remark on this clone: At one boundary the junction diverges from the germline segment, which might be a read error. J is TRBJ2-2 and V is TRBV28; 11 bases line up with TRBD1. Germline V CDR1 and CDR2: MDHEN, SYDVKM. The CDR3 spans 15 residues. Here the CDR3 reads CASSWDRGNAGELFF. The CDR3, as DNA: TGTGCCAGCAGTTGGGACAGGGGGAACGCCGGGGAGCTGTTTTTT.

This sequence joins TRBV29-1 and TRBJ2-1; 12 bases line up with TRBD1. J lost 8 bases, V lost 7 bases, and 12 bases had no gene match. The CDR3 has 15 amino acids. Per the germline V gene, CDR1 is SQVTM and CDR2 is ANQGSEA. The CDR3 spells CSATGQGAIRDEQFF. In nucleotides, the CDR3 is TGCAGCGCCACGGGACAGGGGGCGATACGGGATGAGCAGTTCTTC.

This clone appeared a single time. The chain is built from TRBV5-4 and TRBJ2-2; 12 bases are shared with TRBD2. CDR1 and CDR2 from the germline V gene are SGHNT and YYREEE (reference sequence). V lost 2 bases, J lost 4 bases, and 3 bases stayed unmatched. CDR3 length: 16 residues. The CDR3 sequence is CASSFLAGGATGELFF. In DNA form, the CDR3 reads TGTGCCAGCAGCTTCCTAGCGGGAGGGGCCACCGGGGAGCTGTTTTTT.

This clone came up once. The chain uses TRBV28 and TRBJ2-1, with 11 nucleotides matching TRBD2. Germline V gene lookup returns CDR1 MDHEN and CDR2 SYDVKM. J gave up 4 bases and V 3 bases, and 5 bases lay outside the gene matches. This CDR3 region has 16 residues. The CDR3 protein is CASSFPSSGGYNEQFF. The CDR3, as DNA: TGTGCCAGCAGTTTTCCATCTAGCGGGGGGTACAATGAGCAGTTCTTC.

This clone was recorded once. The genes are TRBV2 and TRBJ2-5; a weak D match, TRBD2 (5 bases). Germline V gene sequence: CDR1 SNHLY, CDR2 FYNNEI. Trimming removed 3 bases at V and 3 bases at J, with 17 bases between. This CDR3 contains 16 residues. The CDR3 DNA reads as TGTGCCAGCAGTGAGAGATTAGCGCCAACCGAAGAGACCCAGTACTTC. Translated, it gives CASSERLAPTEETQYF.

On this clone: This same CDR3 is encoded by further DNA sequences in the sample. The CDR3 DNA follows: TGTGCCAGCAGTGAAGGGCTAGCGGGAGGGGCCTACGAGCAGTACTTC. It encodes CASSEGLAGGAYEQYF. This rearrangement joins TRBV2 to TRBJ2-7, with 12 bases lining up with TRBD2. This CDR3 has 16 amino acids. After removal of 1 base from V and 2 bases from J, the junction contained 3 bases not matched to a gene. Germline lookup yields CDR1 SNHLY and CDR2 FYNNEI.

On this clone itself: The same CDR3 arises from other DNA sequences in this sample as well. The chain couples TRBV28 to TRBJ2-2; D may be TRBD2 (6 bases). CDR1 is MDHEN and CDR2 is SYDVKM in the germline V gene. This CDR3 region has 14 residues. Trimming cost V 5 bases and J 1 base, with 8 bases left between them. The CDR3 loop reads CASSLSGNTGELFF. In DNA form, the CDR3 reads TGTGCCAGCAGTCTTAGCGGGAACACCGGGGAGCTGTTTTTT.

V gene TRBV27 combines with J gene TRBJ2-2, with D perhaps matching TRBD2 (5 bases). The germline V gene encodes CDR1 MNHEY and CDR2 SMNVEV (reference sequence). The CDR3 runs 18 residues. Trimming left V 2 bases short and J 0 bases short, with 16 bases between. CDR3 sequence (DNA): TGTGCCAGCAGTTTAGTAGTTCCAGGACTGACGAACACCGGGGAGCTGTTTTTT. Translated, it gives CASSLVVPGLTNTGELFF.

The CDR3 DNA is TGTGCCAGCGGCCACCGTAGCACGAGCTCCTACGAGCAGTACTTC. Its translation: CASGHRSTSSYEQYF. V and J are TRBV27 and TRBJ2-7; no clear D. CDR3 size: 15 residues. Germline CDR1 reads MNHEY; CDR2 reads SMNVEV (reference sequence). Between the trimmed V and J ends, which lost 8 bases and 0 bases, there was a span of 17 bases.

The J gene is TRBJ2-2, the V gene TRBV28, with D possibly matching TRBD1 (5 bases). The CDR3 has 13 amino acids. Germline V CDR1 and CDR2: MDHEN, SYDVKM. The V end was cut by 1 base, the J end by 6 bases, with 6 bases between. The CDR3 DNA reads TGTGCCAGCAGTTTATCAGGGTCCGGGGAGCTGTTTTTT. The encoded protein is CASSLSGSGELFF.

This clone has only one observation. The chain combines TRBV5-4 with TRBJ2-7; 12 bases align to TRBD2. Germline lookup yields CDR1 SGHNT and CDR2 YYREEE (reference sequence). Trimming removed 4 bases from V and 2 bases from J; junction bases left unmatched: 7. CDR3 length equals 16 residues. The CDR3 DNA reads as TGTGCCAGCAGCCCAAAGACTAGCGGGGGACCCTACGAGCAGTACTTC. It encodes CASSPKTSGGPYEQYF.

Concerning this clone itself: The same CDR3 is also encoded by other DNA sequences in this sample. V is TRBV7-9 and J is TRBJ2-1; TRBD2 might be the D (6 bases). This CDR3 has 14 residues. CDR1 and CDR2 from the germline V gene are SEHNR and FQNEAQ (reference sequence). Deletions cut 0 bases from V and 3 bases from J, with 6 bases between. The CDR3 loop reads CASSLAGGYNEQFF. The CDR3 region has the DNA TGTGCCAGCAGCTTAGCGGGAGGCTACAATGAGCAGTTCTTC.

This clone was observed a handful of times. In DNA, the CDR3 is TGTGCCAGCAGCTTCACAGCCACGTCCTACGAGCAGTACTTC. It translates to CASSFTATSYEQYF. The chain carries TRBV5-4 and TRBJ2-7; no clear D. V shed 2 bases and J shed 1 base, with 10 bases lying between them. Germline values: CDR1 SGHNT, CDR2 YYREEE (reference sequence). The CDR3 runs 14 residues. The entire variable domain, with the rest obtained from reference TRBV5-4 and TRBJ2-7, is as follows: ETGVTQSPTHLIKTRGQQVTLRCSSQSGHNTVSWYQQALGQGPQFIFQYYREEENGRGNFPPRFSGLQFPNYSSELNVNALELDDSALYLCASSFTATSYEQYFGPGTRLTVT.

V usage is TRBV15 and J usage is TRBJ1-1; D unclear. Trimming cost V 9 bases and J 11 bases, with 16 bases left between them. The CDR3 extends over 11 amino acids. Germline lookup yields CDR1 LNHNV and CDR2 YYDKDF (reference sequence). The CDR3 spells CATSAGSWAFF. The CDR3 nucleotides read TGTGCCACAAGCGCTGGATCATGGGCTTTCTTT.

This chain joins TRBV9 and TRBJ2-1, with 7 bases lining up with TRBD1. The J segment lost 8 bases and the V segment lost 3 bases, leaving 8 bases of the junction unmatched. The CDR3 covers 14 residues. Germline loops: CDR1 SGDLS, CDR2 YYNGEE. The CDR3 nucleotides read TGTGCCAGCAGCGAACAGGGGCTTAGAGATGAGCAGTTCTTC. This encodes CASSEQGLRDEQFF.

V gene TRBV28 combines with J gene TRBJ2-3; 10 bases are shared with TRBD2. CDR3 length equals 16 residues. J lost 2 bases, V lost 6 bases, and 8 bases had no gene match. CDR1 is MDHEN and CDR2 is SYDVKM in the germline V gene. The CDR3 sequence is CASSLMTSGYTDTQYF. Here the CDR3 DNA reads TGTGCCAGCAGCCTAATGACTAGCGGGTACACAGATACGCAGTATTTT.